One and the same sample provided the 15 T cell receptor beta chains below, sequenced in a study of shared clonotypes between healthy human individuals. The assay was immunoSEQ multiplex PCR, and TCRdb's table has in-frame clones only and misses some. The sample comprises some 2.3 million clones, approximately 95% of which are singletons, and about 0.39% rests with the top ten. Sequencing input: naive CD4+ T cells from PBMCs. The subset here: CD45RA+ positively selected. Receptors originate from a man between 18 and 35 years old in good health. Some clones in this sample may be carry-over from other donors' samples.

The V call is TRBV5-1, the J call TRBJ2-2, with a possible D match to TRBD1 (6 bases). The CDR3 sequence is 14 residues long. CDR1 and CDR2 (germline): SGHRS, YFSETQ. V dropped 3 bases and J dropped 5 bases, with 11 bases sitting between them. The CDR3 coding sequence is TGCGCCAGCAGCTGGGACATTAATACCGGGGAGCTGTTTTTT. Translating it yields CASSWDINTGELFF.

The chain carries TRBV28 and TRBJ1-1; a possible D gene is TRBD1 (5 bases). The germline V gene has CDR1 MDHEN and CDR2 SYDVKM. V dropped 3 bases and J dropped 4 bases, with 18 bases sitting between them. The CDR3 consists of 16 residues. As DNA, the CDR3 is TGTGCCAGCAGTTTTCCCATAGGGCGTGGGGGCACTGAAGCTTTCTTT. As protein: CASSFPIGRGGTEAFF. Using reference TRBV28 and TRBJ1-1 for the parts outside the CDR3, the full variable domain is DVKVTQSSRYLVKRTGEKVFLECVQDMDHENMFWYRQDPGLGLRLIYFSYDVKMKEKGDIPEGYSVSREKKERFSLILESASTNQTSMYLCASSFPIGRGGTEAFFGQGTRLTVV.

CDR3 coding DNA: TGTGCCAGCAGCTCCGGCCTAGCGAAATCACCCGGGGAGCTGTTTTTT. Protein sequence: CASSSGLAKSPGELFF. The V call is TRBV5-4, the J call TRBJ2-2; weak D call: TRBD2 (6 bases). Germline assignment: CDR1 SGHNT and CDR2 YYREEE (reference sequence). V dropped 3 bases and J dropped 6 bases, with 18 bases sitting between them. CDR3 length: 16 amino acids. The entire variable domain, with the rest obtained from reference TRBV5-4 and TRBJ2-2, is as follows: ETGVTQSPTHLIKTRGQQVTLRCSSQSGHNTVSWYQQALGQGPQFIFQYYREEENGRGNFPPRFSGLQFPNYSSELNVNALELDDSALYLCASSSGLAKSPGELFFGEGSRLTVL.

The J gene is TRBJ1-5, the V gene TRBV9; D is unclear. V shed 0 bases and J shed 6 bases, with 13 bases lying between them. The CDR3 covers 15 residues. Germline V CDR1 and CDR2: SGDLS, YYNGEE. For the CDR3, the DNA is TGTGCCAGCAGCGTAGATTATTGGTCTAGTCAGCCCCAGCATTTT. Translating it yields CASSVDYWSSQPQHF. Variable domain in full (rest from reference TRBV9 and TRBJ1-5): DSGVTQTPKHLITATGQRVTLRCSPRSGDLSVYWYQQSLDQGLQFLIQYYNGEERAKGNILERFSAQQFPDLHSELNLSSLELGDSALYFCASSVDYWSSQPQHFGDGTRLSIL.

The CDR3 here is CASSSQGTYEQYF. CDR3 bases: TGTGCCAGCAGCTCCCAGGGGACCTACGAGCAGTACTTC. This chain connects TRBV7-3 to TRBJ2-7; the D gene is possibly TRBD1 (6 bases). Germline V lookup: CDR1 SGHTA, CDR2 FQGTGA. This CDR3 region has 13 residues. V lost 4 bases and J 2 bases, leaving 9 bases between the germline ends.

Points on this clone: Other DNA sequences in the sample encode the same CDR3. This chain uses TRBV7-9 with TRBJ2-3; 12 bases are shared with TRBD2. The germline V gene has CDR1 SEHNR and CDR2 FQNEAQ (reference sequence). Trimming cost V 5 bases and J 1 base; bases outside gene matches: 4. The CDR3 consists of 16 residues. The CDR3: CASSPGLAGGTDTQYF. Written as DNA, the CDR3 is TGTGCCAGCAGCCCGGGACTAGCGGGCGGCACAGATACGCAGTATTTT.

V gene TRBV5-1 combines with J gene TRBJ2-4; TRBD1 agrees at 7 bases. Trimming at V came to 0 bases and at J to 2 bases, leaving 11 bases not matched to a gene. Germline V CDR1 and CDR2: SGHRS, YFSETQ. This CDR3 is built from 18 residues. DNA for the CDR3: TGCGCCAGCAGCTTGGCTTCAGGGGGTCCGGTGACCAAAAACATTCAGTACTTC. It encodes CASSLASGGPVTKNIQYF.

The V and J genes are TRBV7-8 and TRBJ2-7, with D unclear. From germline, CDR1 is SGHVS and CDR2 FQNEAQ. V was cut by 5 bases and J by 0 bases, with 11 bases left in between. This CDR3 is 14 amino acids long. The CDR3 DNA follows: TGTGCCAGCAGCCTCTCCCAGGCCTCCTACGAGCAGTACTTC. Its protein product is CASSLSQASYEQYF.

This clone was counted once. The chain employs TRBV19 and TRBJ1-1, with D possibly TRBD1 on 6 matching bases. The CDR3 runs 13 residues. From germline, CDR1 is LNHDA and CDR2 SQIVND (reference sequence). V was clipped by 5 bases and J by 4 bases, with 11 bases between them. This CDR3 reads CASSVQGSTEAFF. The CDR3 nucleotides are TGTGCCAGTAGTGTACAGGGTAGCACTGAAGCTTTCTTT.

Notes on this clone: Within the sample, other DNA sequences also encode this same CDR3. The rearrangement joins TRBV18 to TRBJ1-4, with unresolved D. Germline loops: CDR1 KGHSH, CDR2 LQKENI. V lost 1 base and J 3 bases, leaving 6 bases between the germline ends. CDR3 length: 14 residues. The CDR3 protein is CASSPRQANEKLFF. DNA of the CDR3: TGTGCCAGCTCACCACGGCAGGCTAATGAAAAACTGTTTTTT.

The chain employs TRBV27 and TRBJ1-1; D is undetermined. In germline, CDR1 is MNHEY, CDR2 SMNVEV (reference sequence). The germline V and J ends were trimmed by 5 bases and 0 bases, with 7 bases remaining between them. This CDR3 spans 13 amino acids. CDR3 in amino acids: CASSEVVNTEAFF. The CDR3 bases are TGTGCCAGCAGTGAGGTGGTGAACACTGAAGCTTTCTTT.

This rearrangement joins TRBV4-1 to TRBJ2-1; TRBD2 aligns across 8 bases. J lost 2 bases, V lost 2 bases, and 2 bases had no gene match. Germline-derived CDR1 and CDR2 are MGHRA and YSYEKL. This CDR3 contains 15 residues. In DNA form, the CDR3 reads TGCGCCAGCAGCCAATGGGGACTAGCCTACAATGAGCAGTTCTTC. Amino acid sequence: CASSQWGLAYNEQFF.

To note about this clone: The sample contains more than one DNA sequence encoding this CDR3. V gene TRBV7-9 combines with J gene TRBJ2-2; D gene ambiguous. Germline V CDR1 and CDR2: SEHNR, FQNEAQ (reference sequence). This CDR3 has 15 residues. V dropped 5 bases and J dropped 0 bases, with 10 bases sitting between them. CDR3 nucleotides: TGTGCCAGCAGCCCGACGAACGCGAACACCGGGGAGCTGTTTTTT. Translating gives CASSPTNANTGELFF. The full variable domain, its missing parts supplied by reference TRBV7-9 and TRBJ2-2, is DTGVSQNPRHKITKRGQNVTFRCDPISEHNRLYWYRQTLGQGPEFLTYFQNEAQLEKSRLLSDRFSAERPKGSFSTLEIQRTEQGDSAMYLCASSPTNANTGELFFGEGSRLTVL.

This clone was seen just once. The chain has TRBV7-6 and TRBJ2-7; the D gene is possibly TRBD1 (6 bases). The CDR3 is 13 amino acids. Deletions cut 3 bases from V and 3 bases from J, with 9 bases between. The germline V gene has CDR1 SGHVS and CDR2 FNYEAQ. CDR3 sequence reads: CASSLYRDYEQYF. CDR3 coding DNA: TGTGCCAGCAGCTTGTACAGGGACTACGAGCAGTACTTC.

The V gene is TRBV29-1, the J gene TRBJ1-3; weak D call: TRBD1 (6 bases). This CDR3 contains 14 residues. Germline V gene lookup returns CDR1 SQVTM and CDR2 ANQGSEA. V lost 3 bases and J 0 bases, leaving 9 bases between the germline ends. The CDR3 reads CSVERTVSGNTIYF. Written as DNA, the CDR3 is TGCAGCGTTGAGAGGACAGTCTCTGGAAACACCATATATTTT. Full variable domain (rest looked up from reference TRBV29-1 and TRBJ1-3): SAVISQKPSRDICQRGTSLTIQCQVDSQVTMMFWYRQQPGQSLTLIATANQGSEATYESGFVIDKFPISRPNLTFSTLTVSNMSPEDSSIYLCSVERTVSGNTIYFGEGSWLTVV.